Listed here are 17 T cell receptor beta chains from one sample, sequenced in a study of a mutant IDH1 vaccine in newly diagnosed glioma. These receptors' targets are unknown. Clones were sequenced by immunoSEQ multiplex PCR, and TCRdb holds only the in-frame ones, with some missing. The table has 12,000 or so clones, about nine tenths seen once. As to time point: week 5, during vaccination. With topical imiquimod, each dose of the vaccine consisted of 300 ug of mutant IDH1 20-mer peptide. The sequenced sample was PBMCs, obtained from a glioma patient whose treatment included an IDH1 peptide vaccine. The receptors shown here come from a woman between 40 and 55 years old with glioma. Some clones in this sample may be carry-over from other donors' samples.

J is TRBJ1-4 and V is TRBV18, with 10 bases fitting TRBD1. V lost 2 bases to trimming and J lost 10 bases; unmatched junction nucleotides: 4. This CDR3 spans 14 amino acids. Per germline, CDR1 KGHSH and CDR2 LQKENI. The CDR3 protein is CASSPDRGQAKLFF. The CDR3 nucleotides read TGTGCCAGCTCACCAGACAGGGGGCAGGCAAAACTGTTTTTT. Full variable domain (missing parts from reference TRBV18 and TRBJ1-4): NAGVMQNPRHLVRRRGQEARLRCSPMKGHSHVYWYRQLPEEGLKFMVYLQKENIIDESGMPKERFSAEFPKEGPSILRIQQVVRGDSAAYFCASSPDRGQAKLFFGSGTQLSVL.

The CDR3 DNA reads as TGTGCCAGCAGTGAGTACCTCGCAGGGCAGTACTTC. It specifies CASSEYLAGQYF. The chain is built from TRBV2 and TRBJ2-7; D not resolved. The CDR3 totals 12 residues. Germline V gene sequence: CDR1 SNHLY, CDR2 FYNNEI. Trimming left V 3 bases short and J 9 bases short, with 12 bases between. The entire variable domain, with the rest obtained from reference TRBV2 and TRBJ2-7, is as follows: EPEVTQTPSHQVTQMGQEVILRCVPISNHLYFYWYRQILGQKVEFLVSFYNNEISEKSEIFDDQFSVERPDGSNFTLKIRSTKLEDSAMYFCASSEYLAGQYFGPGTRLTVT.

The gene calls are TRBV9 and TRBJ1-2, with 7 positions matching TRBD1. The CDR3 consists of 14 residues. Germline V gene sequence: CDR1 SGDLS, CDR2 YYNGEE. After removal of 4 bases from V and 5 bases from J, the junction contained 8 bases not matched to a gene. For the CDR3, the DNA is TGTGCCAGCAGCCCTGGAGGGGGCGCGTATGGCTACACCTTC. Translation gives CASSPGGGAYGYTF.

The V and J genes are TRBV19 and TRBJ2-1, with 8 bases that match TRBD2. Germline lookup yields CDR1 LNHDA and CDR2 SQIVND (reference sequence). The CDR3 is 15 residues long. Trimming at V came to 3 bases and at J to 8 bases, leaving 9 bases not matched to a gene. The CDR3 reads CASSMEAGGGYEQFF. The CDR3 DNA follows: TGTGCCAGTAGTATGGAGGCGGGAGGAGGTTATGAGCAGTTCTTC.

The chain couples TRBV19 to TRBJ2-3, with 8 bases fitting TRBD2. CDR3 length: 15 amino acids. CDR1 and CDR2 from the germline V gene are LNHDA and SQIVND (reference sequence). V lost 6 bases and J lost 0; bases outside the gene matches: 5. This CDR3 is CASRRAGASTDTQYF. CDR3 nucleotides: TGTGCCAGTAGGAGAGCGGGAGCTAGCACAGATACGCAGTATTTT.

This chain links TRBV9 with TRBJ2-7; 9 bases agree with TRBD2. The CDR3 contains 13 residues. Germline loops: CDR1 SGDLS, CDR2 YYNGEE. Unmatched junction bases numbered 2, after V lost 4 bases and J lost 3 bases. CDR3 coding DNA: TGTGCCAGCAGCCCTAGCGGGATCTACGAGCAGTACTTC. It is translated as CASSPSGIYEQYF.

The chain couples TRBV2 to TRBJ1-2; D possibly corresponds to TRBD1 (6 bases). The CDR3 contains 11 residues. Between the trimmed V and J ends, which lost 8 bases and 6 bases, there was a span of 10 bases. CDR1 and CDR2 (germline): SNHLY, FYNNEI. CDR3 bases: TGTGCCAGCGGGGGCGAGGATGGCTACACCTTC. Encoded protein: CASGGEDGYTF. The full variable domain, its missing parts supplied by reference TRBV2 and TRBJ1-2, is EPEVTQTPSHQVTQMGQEVILRCVPISNHLYFYWYRQILGQKVEFLVSFYNNEISEKSEIFDDQFSVERPDGSNFTLKIRSTKLEDSAMYFCASGGEDGYTFGSGTRLTVV.

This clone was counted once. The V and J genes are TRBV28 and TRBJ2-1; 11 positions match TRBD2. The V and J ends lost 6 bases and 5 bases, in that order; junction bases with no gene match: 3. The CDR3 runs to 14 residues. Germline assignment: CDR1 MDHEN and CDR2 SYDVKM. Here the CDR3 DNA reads TGTGCCAGCAGCTTACTAGCGGGAGACAATGAGCAGTTCTTC. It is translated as CASSLLAGDNEQFF.

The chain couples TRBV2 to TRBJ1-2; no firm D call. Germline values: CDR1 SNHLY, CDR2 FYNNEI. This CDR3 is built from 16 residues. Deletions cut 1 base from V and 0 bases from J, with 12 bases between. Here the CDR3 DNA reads TGTGCCAGCAGTGAAGGCCGTAGACAAGCTAACTATGGCTACACCTTC. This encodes CASSEGRRQANYGYTF. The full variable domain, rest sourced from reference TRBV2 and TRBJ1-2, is EPEVTQTPSHQVTQMGQEVILRCVPISNHLYFYWYRQILGQKVEFLVSFYNNEISEKSEIFDDQFSVERPDGSNFTLKIRSTKLEDSAMYFCASSEGRRQANYGYTFGSGTRLTVV.

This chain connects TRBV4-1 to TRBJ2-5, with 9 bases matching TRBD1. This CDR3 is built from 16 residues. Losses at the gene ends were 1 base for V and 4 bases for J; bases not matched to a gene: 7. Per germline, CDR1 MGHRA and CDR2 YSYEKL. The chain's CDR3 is CASSQGRGQGAETQYF. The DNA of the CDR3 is TGCGCCAGCAGCCAAGGGAGGGGACAGGGAGCAGAGACCCAGTACTTC.

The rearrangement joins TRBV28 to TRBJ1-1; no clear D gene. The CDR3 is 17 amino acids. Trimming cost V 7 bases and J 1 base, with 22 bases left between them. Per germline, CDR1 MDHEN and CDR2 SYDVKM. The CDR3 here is CASNVGGSLGRNTEAFF. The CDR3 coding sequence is TGTGCCAGCAATGTAGGCGGCAGCTTGGGGAGGAACACTGAAGCTTTCTTT.

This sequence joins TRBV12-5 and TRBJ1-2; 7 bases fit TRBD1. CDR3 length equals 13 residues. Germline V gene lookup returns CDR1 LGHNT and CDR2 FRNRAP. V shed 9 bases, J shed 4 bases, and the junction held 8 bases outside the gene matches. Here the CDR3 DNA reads TGTGCTAGCGCACAGGGGTTAGGCTATGGCTACACCTTC. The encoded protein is CASAQGLGYGYTF.

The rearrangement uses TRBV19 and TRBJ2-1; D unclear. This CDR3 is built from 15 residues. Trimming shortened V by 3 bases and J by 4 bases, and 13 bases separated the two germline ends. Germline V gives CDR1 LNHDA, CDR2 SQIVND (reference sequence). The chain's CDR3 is CASSITSNLYNEQFF. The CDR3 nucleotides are TGTGCCAGTAGTATCACCTCAAACCTATACAATGAGCAGTTCTTC.

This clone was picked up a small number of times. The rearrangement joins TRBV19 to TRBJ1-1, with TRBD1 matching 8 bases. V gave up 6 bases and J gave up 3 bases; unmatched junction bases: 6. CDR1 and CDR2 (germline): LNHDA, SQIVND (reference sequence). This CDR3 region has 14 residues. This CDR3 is CASSRQGRYTEAFF. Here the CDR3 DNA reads TGTGCCAGTAGCCGACAGGGGAGGTACACTGAAGCTTTCTTT.

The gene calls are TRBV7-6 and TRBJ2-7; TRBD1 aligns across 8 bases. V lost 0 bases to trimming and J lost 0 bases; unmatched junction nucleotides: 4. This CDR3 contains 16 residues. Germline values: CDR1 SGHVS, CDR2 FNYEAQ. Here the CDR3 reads CASSLAMGQASYEQYF. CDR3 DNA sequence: TGTGCCAGCAGCTTAGCGATGGGACAGGCCTCCTACGAGCAGTACTTC.

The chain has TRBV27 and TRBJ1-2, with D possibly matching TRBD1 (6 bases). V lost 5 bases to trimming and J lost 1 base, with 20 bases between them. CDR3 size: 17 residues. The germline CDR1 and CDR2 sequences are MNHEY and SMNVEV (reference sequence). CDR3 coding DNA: TGTGCCAGCAGTCCCACGGGTGGGGGCGGTTTTAACTATGGCTACACCTTC. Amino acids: CASSPTGGGGFNYGYTF.

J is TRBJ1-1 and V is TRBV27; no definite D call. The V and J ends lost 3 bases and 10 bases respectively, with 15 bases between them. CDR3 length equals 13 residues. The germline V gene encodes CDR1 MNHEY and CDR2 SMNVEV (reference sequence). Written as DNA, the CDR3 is TGTGCCAGCAGTTTTGAGGTACGGGCGGTAGCTTTCTTT. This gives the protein CASSFEVRAVAFF.